This T cell receptor beta chain was observed in a study of shared T cell receptors in the human thymus. Assay used: immunoSEQ multiplex PCR; TCRdb lists only in-frame clones, some missing. The sample lists around 340,000 clones; roughly 94% were seen once. V lost 0 bases and J lost 7, with 13 bases in between. Germline CDR1 and CDR2: SGDLS and YYNGEE. The length of the CDR3 is 14 residues. This TCR came from a human donor. The specimen sequenced was thymocytes. The chain carries TRBV9 and TRBJ1-2; no firm D call. CDR3 DNA sequence: TGTGCCAGCAGCGTAGCAGTGACGATGGGTGGCTACACCTTC. Its translation: CASSVAVTMGGYTF.